This T cell receptor beta chain was profiled in a study of cytomegalovirus exposure and HLA in healthy donors. Primers included in the PCR were 60 Vbeta and 13 Jbeta primers. Using immunoSEQ multiplex PCR, the repertoire was profiled, and TCRdb retains in-frame clones only, with some absent. The table records 150,000 to 200,000 clones, over 80% of them present only once. Trimming cost V 5 bases and J 6 bases, with 10 bases left between them. Germline CDR1 is LNHDA and CDR2 is SQIVND (reference sequence). This CDR3 comprises 13 residues. This rearrangement joins TRBV19 to TRBJ1-4; D is undetermined. Sequencing input: PBMCs. This clonotype was obtained from a girl aged 5-17 years in good health and CMV-seropositive. CDR3 coding DNA: TGTGCCAGTAGTCTTACAGCCTATGAAAAACTGTTTTTT. It encodes CASSLTAYEKLFF.